Below, 24 T cell receptor beta chains from the same sample are listed, as sequenced in a study. TCRdb re-called the 5' RACE reads through MiXCR, storing one row per CDR3 protein. Of about 50,000 distinct CDR3 sequences in the sample, 28% were seen once. The specimen was naive CD4+ T cells sorted from blood. Subset specified: naive CD4+ T cells, CD4+CD45RA+CD25-. These receptors originate from a female donor with breast cancer.

This chain joins TRBV5-5 and TRBJ2-6; no clear D. V was trimmed by 0 bases and J by 0 bases, leaving 7 bases between them. From germline, CDR1 is SGHKS and CDR2 YYEKEE (reference sequence). This CDR3 is built from 16 residues. The CDR3 reads CASSLGTSSGANVLTF. CDR3 in DNA: TGTGCCAGCAGCTTGGGCACGAGCTCTGGGGCCAACGTCCTGACTTTC. The full variable domain, with the rest looked up from reference TRBV5-5 and TRBJ2-6, is DAGVTQSPTHLIKTRGQQVTLRCSPISGHKSVSWYQQVLGQGPQFIFQYYEKEERGRGNFPDRFSARQFPNYSSELNVNALLLGDSALYLCASSLGTSSGANVLTFGAGSRLTVL.

This clonotype was detected ten times or more. V gene TRBV27 combines with J gene TRBJ2-6; D is perhaps TRBD1 or TRBD2 (5 bases each). This CDR3 is built from 18 residues. Germline CDR1 is MNHEY and CDR2 is SMNVEV (reference sequence). The V and J ends lost 6 bases and 0 bases respectively, with 18 bases between them. The CDR3 reads CASRLTGTGFSGANVLTF. In DNA form, the CDR3 reads TGTGCCAGCAGATTGACCGGGACCGGCTTCTCTGGGGCCAACGTCCTGACTTTC. Full variable domain (remainder filled in from reference TRBV27 and TRBJ2-6): EAQVTQNPRYLITVTGKKLTVTCSQNMNHEYMSWYRQDPGLGLRQIYYSMNVEVTDKGDVPEGYKVSRKEKRNFPLILESPSPNQTSLYFCASRLTGTGFSGANVLTFGAGSRLTVL.

The chain has TRBV7-2 and TRBJ2-5; TRBD2 agrees at 9 bases. The trim removed 1 base at V and 5 bases at J, leaving 8 bases unmatched. Looked up from germline, CDR1 is SGHTA and CDR2 is FQGNSA. The CDR3 spans 16 residues. CDR3 nucleotides: TGTGCCAGCAGCTTAGGGGCGGGAGGGCGTGTGGAGACCCAGTACTTC. Residues: CASSLGAGGRVETQYF. Full variable domain (remainder filled in from reference TRBV7-2 and TRBJ2-5): GAGVSQSPSNKVTEKGKDVELRCDPISGHTALYWYRQSLGQGLEFLIYFQGNSAPDKSGLPSDRFSAERTGGSVSTLTIQRTQQEDSAVYLCASSLGAGGRVETQYFGPGTRLLVL.

This clonotype has a handful of counts. The chain couples TRBV4-3 to TRBJ2-7; the D gene is possibly TRBD2 (5 bases). CDR3 size: 15 residues. Germline V gene data show CDR1 as LGHNA and CDR2 as YSLEER. Trimming took off 0 bases at V and 6 bases at J, with 15 bases between the two ends. The CDR3: CASSQDRGFSGEQYF. The CDR3 region has the DNA TGCGCCAGCAGCCAAGATCGCGGCTTCAGCGGCGAGCAGTACTTC.

This clonotype occurred a few times. V usage is TRBV15 and J usage is TRBJ1-2; 9 nucleotides align to TRBD1. This CDR3 has 15 amino acids. Trimming cost V 4 bases and J 4 bases; bases outside gene matches: 7. The germline gives CDR1 LNHNV, CDR2 YYDKDF (reference sequence). CDR3 in DNA: TGTGCCACCAGCACCGGTACAGGGGGCGGCTATGGCTACACCTTC. This gives the protein CATSTGTGGGYGYTF. Drawing the rest from reference TRBV15 and TRBJ1-2, the complete variable domain is DAMVIQNPRYQVTQFGKPVTLSCSQTLNHNVMYWYQQKSSQAPKLLFHYYDKDFNNEADTPDNFQSRRPNTSFCFLDIRSPGLGDTAMYLCATSTGTGGGYGYTFGSGTRLTVV.

This clonotype occurred a few times. This sequence joins TRBV6-5 and TRBJ1-5; 8 nucleotides match TRBD1. Germline assignment: CDR1 MNHEY and CDR2 SVGAGI. The ends lost 6 bases at V and 7 bases at J; junction bases unmatched: 5. The CDR3 is 13 amino acids. The CDR3 sequence: CASSSDRGQPQHF. The CDR3, as DNA: TGTGCCAGCAGCTCAGACAGGGGCCAGCCCCAGCATTTT.

The chain uses TRBV7-9 and TRBJ2-7; D unresolved. The germline V gene has CDR1 SEHNR and CDR2 FQNEAQ (reference sequence). This CDR3 has 16 amino acids. The V end was cut by 3 bases, the J end by 3 bases, with 18 bases between. The CDR3 region has the DNA TGTGCCAGCAGCTTCCTAGACGGAATGCATCTCTACGAGCAGTACTTC. The encoded protein is CASSFLDGMHLYEQYF.

The chain employs TRBV5-1 and TRBJ2-7; D gene ambiguous. Germline loops: CDR1 SGHRS, CDR2 YFSETQ. This CDR3 region has 15 residues. Trimming removed 3 bases from V and 7 bases from J, with 20 bases in between. As DNA, the CDR3 is TGCGCCAGCAGCTCCGTCCAGTCACCTCTGGGTGAGCAGTACTTC. Amino acids: CASSSVQSPLGEQYF.

This clonotype was seen more than once but under ten times. The chain couples TRBV5-1 to TRBJ2-5; perhaps TRBD2 as D (5 bases). The CDR3 is made up of 14 amino acids. The V and J ends lost 4 bases and 5 bases respectively, with 15 bases between them. Looked up from germline, CDR1 is SGHRS and CDR2 is YFSETQ. CDR3 sequence reads: CASSREWSGETQYF. CDR3 coding DNA: TGCGCCAGCAGCCGCGAGTGGTCGGGGGAGACCCAGTACTTC.

The rearrangement uses TRBV20-1 and TRBJ2-5; either TRBD1 or TRBD2 may fit D (5 bases each). V dropped 2 bases and J dropped 1 base, with 11 bases sitting between them. There are 14 residues in the CDR3. Germline V gene data show CDR1 as DFQATT and CDR2 as SNEGSKA (reference sequence). The CDR3 coding sequence is TGCAGTGCTAGAAACGGGGCAGCCCAAGAGACCCAGTACTTC. Translated, it gives CSARNGAAQETQYF.

In its sample, this clonotype was seen a few times. This sequence joins TRBV6-6 and TRBJ2-7; TRBD1 agrees at 7 bases. The CDR3 covers 14 residues. Germline loops: CDR1 MNHNY, CDR2 SVGAGI (reference sequence). The V gene end was trimmed by 2 bases and the J gene end by 5 bases; junction bases not matched to a gene: 6. CDR3 nucleotide sequence: TGTGCCAGCAGTTACCAGGGGGAAGAGGACGAGCAGTACTTC. The encoded protein is CASSYQGEEDEQYF.

A word on this clonotype: One end of the junction varies from germline; a read error may be responsible. The rearrangement joins TRBV7-8 to TRBJ2-5; D may correspond to TRBD1 or TRBD2 (5 bases each). This CDR3 is built from 13 residues. The germline gives CDR1 SGHVS, CDR2 FQNEAQ. This CDR3 reads CASSPIGGRTKYF. The CDR3 coding sequence is TGTGCCAGCAGCCCAATTGGGGGTCGGACCAAGTACTTC. Combining the CDR3 with reference TRBV7-8 and TRBJ2-5 gives the whole variable domain GAGVSQSPRYKVAKRGQDVALRCDPISGHVSLFWYQQALGQGPEFLTYFQNEAQLDKSGLPSDRFFAERPEGSVSTLKIQRTQQEDSAVYLCASSPIGGRTKYFGPGTRLLVL.

The V gene is TRBV5-1, the J gene TRBJ2-5, with unresolved D. Trimming removed 5 bases at V and 7 bases at J, with 9 bases between. This CDR3 has 11 residues. Germline CDR1 reads SGHRS; CDR2 reads YFSETQ. The CDR3 spells CASSRTGTQYF. In nucleotides, the CDR3 is TGCGCCAGCAGTCGTACGGGGACCCAGTACTTC.

In its sample, this clonotype was seen a few times. The rearrangement uses TRBV7-8 and TRBJ1-5, with 7 bases that match TRBD1. Losses at the gene ends were 0 bases for V and 3 bases for J; bases not matched to a gene: 11. This CDR3 comprises 18 residues. Germline assignment: CDR1 SGHVS and CDR2 FQNEAQ. The CDR3 protein is CASSLASRRQGLNQPQHF. CDR3 nucleotides: TGTGCCAGCAGCTTAGCCTCTAGAAGACAGGGACTCAATCAGCCCCAGCATTTT. Supplemented by reference TRBV7-8 and TRBJ1-5, the full variable domain reads GAGVSQSPRYKVAKRGQDVALRCDPISGHVSLFWYQQALGQGPEFLTYFQNEAQLDKSGLPSDRFFAERPEGSVSTLKIQRTQQEDSAVYLCASSLASRRQGLNQPQHFGDGTRLSIL.

Ten or more counts support this clonotype. This sequence joins TRBV5-1 and TRBJ1-2; unclear D gene. The CDR3 sequence is 15 residues long. Germline assignment: CDR1 SGHRS and CDR2 YFSETQ. V lost 0 bases and J lost 10, with 19 bases in between. The CDR3 is CASSLEPGNPVDYTF. In DNA form, the CDR3 reads TGCGCCAGCAGCTTGGAGCCGGGAAACCCCGTGGACTACACCTTC. The full variable domain, with the rest looked up from reference TRBV5-1 and TRBJ1-2, is KAGVTQTPRYLIKTRGQQVTLSCSPISGHRSVSWYQQTPGQGLQFLFEYFSETQRNKGNFPGRFSGRQFSNSRSEMNVSTLELGDSALYLCASSLEPGNPVDYTFGSGTRLTVV.

This sequence joins TRBV6-5 and TRBJ2-2; 7 positions agree with TRBD1. Germline V gives CDR1 MNHEY, CDR2 SVGAGI. The V segment lost 6 bases and the J segment 6 bases; nucleotides outside the gene matches: 10. The length of the CDR3 is 15 residues. The CDR3 here is CASSRPFGTAGELFF. The CDR3 coding sequence is TGTGCCAGCAGCCGACCGTTCGGGACAGCCGGGGAGCTGTTTTTT.

There are a few counts of this clonotype. CDR3 sequence (DNA): TGTGCCAGCAGCTCGACCTACGAGCAGTACTTC. Translating gives CASSSTYEQYF. The chain employs TRBV3-1 and TRBJ2-7, with no clear D. V lost 5 bases and J lost 2, with 4 bases in between. Germline values: CDR1 LGHDT, CDR2 YNNKEL (reference sequence). The length of the CDR3 is 11 residues.

This clonotype is a singleton in its sample. Its ends do not fully match the called genes, so a read error is possible. The chain couples TRBV4-2 to TRBJ1-1, with D perhaps matching TRBD1 (6 bases). CDR1 and CDR2 (germline): LGHNA, YNFKEQ. This CDR3 is 14 amino acids long. The chain's CDR3 is CANSHPEGGAEAFF. The DNA for the CDR3 is TGTGCCAACAGCCACCCAGAGGGGGGCGCGGAAGCTTTCTTT.

The genes are TRBV24-1 and TRBJ2-7, with 10 positions matching TRBD1. In germline, CDR1 is KGHDR, CDR2 SFDVKD. This CDR3 has 15 amino acids. V dropped 4 bases and J dropped 2; count of bases not matched to a gene: 4. In DNA form, the CDR3 reads TGTGCCACCAGTGACCGGGACAGGGGTACCTACGAGCAGTACTTC. Its protein product is CATSDRDRGTYEQYF.

A single count supports this clonotype. This may be a read error, as it is one base from a much larger clone. The V gene is TRBV7-2, the J gene TRBJ1-4; 7 bases are shared with TRBD1. Per germline, CDR1 SGHTA and CDR2 FQGNSA. The CDR3 consists of 15 residues. CDR3 region: CASSHRGAFNEKLLF. Written as DNA, the CDR3 is TGTGCCAGCAGCCACAGGGGAGCTTTTAATGAAAAACTGCTTTTT.

This clonotype came up many times. The chain links TRBV5-1 to TRBJ2-3, with TRBD2 matching 9 bases. The CDR3 sequence is 15 residues long. The junction had 12 bases not matched to a gene; V was cut back by 4 bases and J by 9 bases. Germline V gene data show CDR1 as SGHRS and CDR2 as YFSETQ. CDR3 amino acids: CASSPDPGLAGTQYF. CDR3 in DNA: TGCGCCAGCAGCCCGGACCCGGGACTAGCTGGCACGCAGTATTTT.

Worth noting for this clonotype: The junction differs from germline at one of its ends, possibly a read error. The J gene is TRBJ2-5, the V gene TRBV12-3 or TRBV12-4; D not resolved. This CDR3 contains 13 residues. Written as DNA, the CDR3 is TGCGCCAGCAGCCTCACACAACAAGAGACCCAGTACTTC. It specifies CASSLTQQETQYF.

With respect to this clonotype: The junction differs from germline at one of its ends, possibly a read error. V and J are TRBV5-1 and TRBJ2-2, with D possibly being TRBD2 (5 bases). The CDR3 runs 15 residues. Germline V CDR1 and CDR2: SGHRS, YFSETQ. The CDR3 DNA is TGCGCCAGCAGCGATGCTACAGCACCTACCGGGGAGCTGCCTTTT. Its translation is CASSDATAPTGELPF.

The gene calls are TRBV6-6 and TRBJ1-5, with TRBD1 matching 9 bases. This CDR3 is 14 amino acids long. CDR1 is MNHNY and CDR2 is SVGAGI in the germline V gene (reference sequence). V trimming: 6 bases; J trimming: 5 bases; junction bases outside the gene matches: 5. The CDR3 is CASRKRTGDQPQHF. For the CDR3, the DNA is TGTGCCAGCAGAAAAAGGACAGGGGATCAGCCCCAGCATTTT.